Sequencing of this TCR beta chain was carried out in a study of cytomegalovirus exposure and HLA in healthy donors. As for the study in general: An earlier analysis identified more than 95 million unique TCR beta sequences in about 170 million T cells.

Study-level points and caveats: The productive fraction for most TCR beta V segments was about 87% or about 30% in an earlier analysis. As a later analysis revealed, most CMV-associated TCR beta chains appeared HLA-restricted.

Comment on this clone: Its antigen remains unknown.

The PCR had 60 Vbeta and 13 Jbeta primers. The data were produced by immunoSEQ multiplex PCR, yet TCRdb's version contains in-frame clones alone and is incomplete. The table records about 240,000 clones, 80% to 85% of them present only once. Losses at the gene ends were 8 bases for V and 6 bases for J; bases not matched to a gene: 7. The length of the CDR3 is 13 residues. CDR1 is MDHEN and CDR2 is SYDVKM in the germline V gene. Input material: PBMCs. The source is a woman aged 60-75 years in good health and CMV-seropositive. V gene TRBV28 combines with J gene TRBJ1-2, with 9 bases identical to TRBD1. CDR3 residues: CASASGTGNGYTF. The CDR3 nucleotides read TGTGCCAGCGCCTCCGGGACAGGGAATGGCTACACCTTC.